The 9 T cell receptor beta chains presented below share a single source sample, sequenced in a study of blood T cell repertoires in COVID-19. The method was immunoSEQ multiplex PCR; TCRdb's version includes in-frame clones alone and lacks a portion of them. The sample consists of about 140,000 clones, 84% of them appearing once. Sequencing was done on a sample of PBMCs or T cells enriched from blood (not recorded which). These receptor sequences come from a woman aged 18-35 years who had been exposed to COVID-19.

This clone was seen only once. The gene calls are TRBV6-2 or TRBV6-3 and TRBJ1-5; 7 bases line up with TRBD1. Germline V gene data show CDR1 as MNHEY and CDR2 as SVGEGT. The CDR3 totals 14 residues. J was trimmed by 5 bases and V by 6 bases; bases with no gene match: 7. The CDR3 loop reads CASSFRDSYQPQHF. The CDR3 region has the DNA TGTGCCAGCAGCTTCCGGGACAGCTATCAGCCCCAGCATTTT.

The chain combines TRBV3-1 (or the pseudogene TRBV3-2) with TRBJ1-1, with a tentative D call TRBD1 (5 bases). The CDR3 totals 15 residues. The germline V gene has CDR1 LGHDT and CDR2 YNNKEL (reference sequence). V lost 2 bases and J 0 bases, leaving 10 bases between the germline ends. The CDR3 here is CASSQIGRVNTEAFF. The CDR3 DNA reads TGTGCCAGCAGCCAAATTGGCAGGGTGAACACTGAAGCTTTCTTT.

The chain links TRBV29-1 to TRBJ1-2; tentative D call: TRBD1 (5 bases). Trimming took off 0 bases at V and 2 bases at J, with 13 bases between the two ends. The CDR3 covers 15 residues. The germline V gene encodes CDR1 SQVTM and CDR2 ANQGSEA. Here the CDR3 DNA reads TGCAGCGTTGAAGATCTGGGGGGACGGAACTATGGCTACACCTTC. Translated, it gives CSVEDLGGRNYGYTF.

The chain is built from TRBV29-1 and TRBJ2-1; 11 nucleotides line up with TRBD1. This CDR3 spans 15 amino acids. Trimming took 3 bases from V and 9 from J; bases not matched to a gene: 10. Germline V gene sequence: CDR1 SQVTM, CDR2 ANQGSEA. DNA of the CDR3: TGCAGCGTTGATGGACAGGGGGCGAGGGGTAGTGAGCAGTTCTTC. It specifies CSVDGQGARGSEQFF.

The count of this clone is one. V is TRBV18 and J is TRBJ2-1; 8 bases agree with TRBD1. V was clipped by 5 bases and J by 7 bases; unmatched bases: 7. Germline V gives CDR1 KGHSH, CDR2 LQKENI. The CDR3 extends over 14 amino acids. CDR3 DNA sequence: TGTGCCAGCTCATACGGACAGGGAAGGAATGAGCAGTTCTTC. Translated: CASSYGQGRNEQFF.

This chain links TRBV30 with TRBJ2-7; TRBD2 matches at 11 bases. The CDR3 consists of 16 residues. In germline, CDR1 is GTSNPN, CDR2 SVGIG (reference sequence). The V gene end was trimmed by 4 bases and the J gene end by 2 bases; junction bases not matched to a gene: 10. CDR3 coding DNA: TGTGCCTGGACCGGTCCTAGCGGGAGGATTCCCTACGAGCAGTACTTC. This sequence encodes CAWTGPSGRIPYEQYF.

CDR3 loop: CASSPDSGEQYF. CDR3 DNA sequence: TGTGCCAGCTCACCAGACAGTGGCGAGCAGTACTTC. The chain links TRBV18 to TRBJ2-7, with a possible D match to TRBD1 (5 bases). Germline loops: CDR1 KGHSH, CDR2 LQKENI. V lost 2 bases and J 6 bases, leaving 8 bases between the germline ends. The CDR3 totals 12 residues.

V gene TRBV14 combines with J gene TRBJ2-3; 12 nucleotides agree with TRBD2. After removal of 0 bases from V and 2 bases from J, the junction contained 12 bases not matched to a gene. There are 20 residues in the CDR3. Germline V CDR1 and CDR2: SGHDN, FVKESK. Written as DNA, the CDR3 is TGTGCCAGCAGCCAAGAGGCTAGCGGGAGGGCCACCCTGATCACAGATACGCAGTATTTT. Translating it yields CASSQEASGRATLITDTQYF.

The CDR3 DNA follows: TGTGCCAGCAGTGGGATGAGGACTAGCGGTTACGAGCAGTACTTC. Its protein is CASSGMRTSGYEQYF. The chain links TRBV28 to TRBJ2-7; TRBD2 aligns across 10 bases. The trim removed 5 bases at V and 4 bases at J, leaving 8 bases unmatched. The CDR3 length is 15 residues. Germline V gene lookup returns CDR1 MDHEN and CDR2 SYDVKM.